This T cell receptor (beta chain) came from a study of CD8 T cells in Susac syndrome. A quantity of 0.5 to 1 ug RNA underwent reverse transcription using random hexamers. Amplification of TCR beta CDR3 by immunoSEQ multiplex PCR spanned 54 Vbeta and 13 Jbeta. TCRdb fed the immunoSEQ multiplex PCR reads into MiXCR, producing one record per CDR3 protein. The sample has approximately 71,000 distinct CDR3 sequences, 96% seen once. Germline loops: CDR1 DFQATT, CDR2 SNEGSKA (reference sequence). The J segment lost 9 bases and the V segment lost 4 bases, leaving 6 bases of the junction unmatched. The CDR3 spans 12 residues. Peripheral blood CD8+ and CD4+ T cells were profiled by TCR beta sequencing.

This sequence was found in a human donor with multiple sclerosis. Sequenced material: CD4+ T cells from PBMCs. This chain uses TRBV20-1 with TRBJ1-5; 7 bases fit TRBD1. The CDR3 loop reads CSANRGLRPQHF. CDR3 nucleotide sequence: TGCAGTGCTAACAGGGGCCTGCGGCCCCAGCATTTT.